The rows below give T cell receptor beta chains drawn from one sample of a study of circulating tumor DNA in untreated peripheral T-cell lymphoma. Only in-frame clones appear in the TCRdb table, and some are missing; sequencing was by immunoSEQ multiplex PCR. The sample carries 8,000 to 9,000 clones, around four fifths recorded once. The specimen was tumor tissue. Every receptor here comes from a human donor with peripheral T-cell lymphoma. Both conserved end residues are part of each CDR3. A D gene is named only where the DNA matches it firmly. The listing skips clone size in some rows; elsewhere it reads once, few, many or a size class.

d_call: .; clone_size: .; j_call: TRBJ1-2; v_call: TRBV23-1; cdr3_length: 13; cdr3_nt: TGCGCCAGCAGCCAAGATGGGTTCTATGGCTACACCTTC; cdr3_aa: CASSQDGFYGYTF
d_call: .; clone_size: .; j_call: TRBJ1-5; v_call: TRBV1; cdr3_length: 16; cdr3_nt: .; cdr3_aa: CASSPIFGNGNQPQHF
d_call: .; clone_size: .; j_call: TRBJ1-2; v_call: TRBV6-8; cdr3_length: 12; cdr3_nt: TGTGCCAGCAGCCTGACAGCCTATGGCTATACCTTC; cdr3_aa: CASSLTAYGYTF
d_call: .; clone_size: .; j_call: TRBJ1-1; v_call: TRBV19; cdr3_length: 12; cdr3_nt: TGTGCCAGTACCAATGGTACGTTTGAAGCTTTCTTT; cdr3_aa: CASTNGTFEAFF
d_call: .; clone_size: .; j_call: TRBJ1-1; v_call: TRBV29-1; cdr3_length: 13; cdr3_nt: TGCAGCGTTGAGAACAGGGTGAACACTAAAGCTTTCTTT; cdr3_aa: CSVENRVNTKAFF
d_call: .; clone_size: .; j_call: TRBJ1-1; v_call: TRBV19; cdr3_length: 13; cdr3_nt: TGTGCCACCAAAGAAGCACGAAACACTGAAGCTTTCTTT; cdr3_aa: CATKEARNTEAFF
d_call: .; clone_size: .; j_call: TRBJ1-1; v_call: TRBV30; cdr3_length: 13; cdr3_nt: TGTGCCTGGAGTAAAGGGGTGAACACTGAAGCTTTCTTT; cdr3_aa: CAWSKGVNTEAFF
d_call: TRBD1; clone_size: .; j_call: TRBJ2-5; v_call: TRBV30; cdr3_length: 16; cdr3_nt: TGTGCCTGGAGTTATTTGACAGGGGGAAGACAAGAGACCCAGTACTTC; cdr3_aa: CAWSYLTGGRQETQYF
d_call: .; clone_size: .; j_call: TRBJ2-7; v_call: TRBV11-3; cdr3_length: 16; cdr3_nt: TGTGCCAGCAGCCCAGGTCTCTTCTCTGGGATCCACGAGCAGTACTTC; cdr3_aa: CASSPGLFSGIHEQYF
d_call: TRBD1; clone_size: .; j_call: TRBJ1-1; v_call: TRBV29-1; cdr3_length: 12; cdr3_nt: TGCAGCGCCGCCGGGACAGGGATAGAAGCTTTCTTT; cdr3_aa: CSAAGTGIEAFF
d_call: TRBD1; clone_size: .; j_call: TRBJ2-7; v_call: TRBV11-3; cdr3_length: 15; cdr3_nt: TGTGCCAGCAGCTCCACCGGGACAGACTCCTACGAGCAGTACTTC; cdr3_aa: CASSSTGTDSYEQYF
d_call: .; clone_size: .; j_call: TRBJ1-5; v_call: TRBV18; cdr3_length: 14; cdr3_nt: TGTGCCAGCTCACCACCGGAGGGTAAACAGCCCCAGCATTTT; cdr3_aa: CASSPPEGKQPQHF
d_call: .; clone_size: few; j_call: TRBJ2-1; v_call: TRBV25-1; cdr3_length: 14; cdr3_nt: TGTGCCAGCACTCCCCCATACCAGGGGAATGAGCAGTTCTTC; cdr3_aa: CASTPPYQGNEQFF
d_call: .; clone_size: .; j_call: TRBJ1-1; v_call: TRBV7-2; cdr3_length: 13; cdr3_nt: TGTGCCAGCAGCTTTACTGAAAACACTGAAGCTTTCTTT; cdr3_aa: CASSFTENTEAFF
d_call: TRBD1; clone_size: few; j_call: TRBJ2-1; v_call: TRBV6-8; cdr3_length: 13; cdr3_nt: TGTGCCAGCAGGACAGGGTCCTACAATGAGCAGTTCTTC; cdr3_aa: CASRTGSYNEQFF
d_call: .; clone_size: .; j_call: TRBJ1-5; v_call: TRBV18; cdr3_length: 15; cdr3_nt: TGTGCCAGCTCACCGTCCCCAGACACCAATCAGCCCCAGCATTTT; cdr3_aa: CASSPSPDTNQPQHF
d_call: .; clone_size: .; j_call: TRBJ1-2; v_call: TRBV1; cdr3_length: 15; cdr3_nt: TGCGCCAGCAGCCAAGATTCGGGGATTTTACGTGGCTACACCTTC; cdr3_aa: CASSQDSGILRGYTF
d_call: .; clone_size: .; j_call: TRBJ2-7; v_call: TRBV6-8; cdr3_length: 15; cdr3_nt: TGTGCCAGCAGTTACGGCGCCCAGGGGAGCCTCGAGCAGTACTTC; cdr3_aa: CASSYGAQGSLEQYF
d_call: .; clone_size: .; j_call: TRBJ2-7; v_call: TRBV18; cdr3_length: 14; cdr3_nt: TGTGCCAGCTCACCACTGCAGGCAGCCTACGAGCAGTACTTC; cdr3_aa: CASSPLQAAYEQYF
d_call: .; clone_size: .; j_call: TRBJ1-5; v_call: TRBV11-3; cdr3_length: 15; cdr3_nt: TGTGCCAGCAGCTTAGGGTCAGTTAGCAATCAGCCCCAGCATTTT; cdr3_aa: CASSLGSVSNQPQHF
d_call: .; clone_size: .; j_call: TRBJ1-1; v_call: TRBV6-8; cdr3_length: 16; cdr3_nt: TGTGCCAGCAGTGGGGAACTGGGGCAGTTGAACACTGAAGCTTTCTTT; cdr3_aa: CASSGELGQLNTEAFF
d_call: TRBD1; clone_size: .; j_call: TRBJ1-1; v_call: TRBV6-8; cdr3_length: 15; cdr3_nt: TGTGCCAGCAGTTACTACCGGGACAGGGACATTGAAGCTTTCTTT; cdr3_aa: CASSYYRDRDIEAFF
d_call: .; clone_size: .; j_call: TRBJ2-7; v_call: TRBV19; cdr3_length: 13; cdr3_nt: TGTGCCAGTAGTTTGGGTGGTTCCTACGAGCAGTACTTC; cdr3_aa: CASSLGGSYEQYF
d_call: TRBD1; clone_size: .; j_call: TRBJ2-3; v_call: TRBV7-6; cdr3_length: 16; cdr3_nt: TGTGCCAGCAGCTTACCGAGGGGACAGTACACAGATACGCAGTATTTT; cdr3_aa: CASSLPRGQYTDTQYF
d_call: TRBD1; clone_size: .; j_call: TRBJ1-2; v_call: TRBV6-8; cdr3_length: 15; cdr3_nt: TGTGCCAGCAGTCCAACGGGACAGGGAAACAATGGCTACACCTTC; cdr3_aa: CASSPTGQGNNGYTF
d_call: .; clone_size: .; j_call: TRBJ2-5; v_call: TRBV6-8; cdr3_length: 14; cdr3_nt: TGTGCCATCAGTCCGAGCGGACGTGAAGAGACCCAGTACTTC; cdr3_aa: CAISPSGREETQYF
d_call: .; clone_size: .; j_call: TRBJ1-1; v_call: TRBV19; cdr3_length: 14; cdr3_nt: TGTGCCAGTAGTATGCGGGTTCTGAACACTGAAGCTTTCTTT; cdr3_aa: CASSMRVLNTEAFF
d_call: .; clone_size: few; j_call: TRBJ1-6; v_call: TRBV30; cdr3_length: 17; cdr3_nt: TGTGCCTGGAGTCCCACAGTGGCAGCAACCTATAATTCACCCCTCCACTTT; cdr3_aa: CAWSPTVAATYNSPLHF
d_call: .; clone_size: .; j_call: TRBJ1-3; v_call: TRBV19; cdr3_length: 14; cdr3_nt: TGTGCCAGTAGTACAGGGAACTCTGGAAACACCATATATTTT; cdr3_aa: CASSTGNSGNTIYF
d_call: .; clone_size: .; j_call: TRBJ1-1; v_call: TRBV18; cdr3_length: 15; cdr3_nt: TGTGCCAGCTCACCTCAAACGGGTCCAGACGGGGAAGCTTTCTTT; cdr3_aa: CASSPQTGPDGEAFF
d_call: .; clone_size: .; j_call: TRBJ1-5; v_call: TRBV30; cdr3_length: 14; cdr3_nt: TGTGCCTGGAGTGTAGCTGCTTCGAATCAGCCCCAGCATTTT; cdr3_aa: CAWSVAASNQPQHF
d_call: TRBD1; clone_size: .; j_call: TRBJ1-1; v_call: TRBV18; cdr3_length: 14; cdr3_nt: TGTGCCAGCTCCGAGGGGGCCGCGAACACTGAAGCTTTCTTT; cdr3_aa: CASSEGAANTEAFF
d_call: TRBD1; clone_size: .; j_call: TRBJ1-4; v_call: TRBV7-6; cdr3_length: 15; cdr3_nt: TGTGCCAGCAGCTTAGCGACAGGGTCGCATGAAAAACTGTTTTTT; cdr3_aa: CASSLATGSHEKLFF
d_call: .; clone_size: .; j_call: TRBJ2-3; v_call: TRBV19; cdr3_length: 14; cdr3_nt: TGTGCCAGTAGTATACAGGGTTGGGCAAATACGCAGTATTTT; cdr3_aa: CASSIQGWANTQYF